This T cell receptor beta chain is drawn from a study of blood T cells in healthy people across ages. PCR was performed a second time for about 7 to 12 cycles using a sample-barcoded 5' primer and a J-beta primer mix. Via MiXCR, TCRdb re-called the 5' RACE reads, giving one row per CDR3 protein. The sample includes fewer than 900,000 distinct CDR3 sequences, 36% of them seen just once. The CDR3 contains 16 residues. Germline V CDR1 and CDR2: SGHDN, FVKESK. V was pared by 5 bases and J by 4 bases, with 9 bases of the junction left unmatched. The sequence was collected from a man between 18 and 35 years old in good health. The sample comprised blood. The chain employs TRBV14 and TRBJ2-1, with 9 bases lining up with TRBD2. The CDR3 DNA sequence: TGTGCCAGCAGCGCATTAGCGGGGGCCCCTTACAATGAGCAGTTCTTC. It translates to CASSALAGAPYNEQFF.